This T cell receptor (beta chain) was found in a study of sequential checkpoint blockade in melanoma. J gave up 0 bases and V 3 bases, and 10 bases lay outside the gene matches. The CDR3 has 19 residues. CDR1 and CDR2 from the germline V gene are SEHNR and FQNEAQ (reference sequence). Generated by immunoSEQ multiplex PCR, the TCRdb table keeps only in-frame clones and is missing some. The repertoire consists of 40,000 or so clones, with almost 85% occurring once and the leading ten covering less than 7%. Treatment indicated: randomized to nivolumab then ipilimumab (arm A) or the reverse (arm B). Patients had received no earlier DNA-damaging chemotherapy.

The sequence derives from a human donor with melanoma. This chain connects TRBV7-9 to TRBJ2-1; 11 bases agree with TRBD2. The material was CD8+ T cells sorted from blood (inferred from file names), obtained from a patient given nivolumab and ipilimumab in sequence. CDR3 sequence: CASSLTGTSGIISYNEQFF. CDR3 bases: TGTGCCAGCAGCTTGACCGGGACTAGCGGCATTATCTCCTACAATGAGCAGTTCTTC.